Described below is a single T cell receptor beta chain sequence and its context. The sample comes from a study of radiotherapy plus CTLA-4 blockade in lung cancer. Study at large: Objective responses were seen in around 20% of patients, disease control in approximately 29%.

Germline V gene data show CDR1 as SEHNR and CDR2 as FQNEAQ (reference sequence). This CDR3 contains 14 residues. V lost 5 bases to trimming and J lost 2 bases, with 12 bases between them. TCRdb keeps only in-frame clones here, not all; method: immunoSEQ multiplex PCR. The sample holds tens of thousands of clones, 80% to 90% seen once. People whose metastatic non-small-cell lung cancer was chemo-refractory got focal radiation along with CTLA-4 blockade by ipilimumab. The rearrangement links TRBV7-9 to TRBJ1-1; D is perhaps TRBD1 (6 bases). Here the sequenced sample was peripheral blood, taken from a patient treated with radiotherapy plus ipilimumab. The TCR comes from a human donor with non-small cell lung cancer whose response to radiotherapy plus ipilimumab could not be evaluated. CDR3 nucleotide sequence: TGTGCCAGCAGCCGGGACACCAGAAACACTGAAGCTTTCTTT. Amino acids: CASSRDTRNTEAFF.